These 18 T cell receptor beta chains share one sample of origin, sequenced in a study of regulatory T cells in long-lasting Graves disease. Time point in this sample: persistent/refractory GD, antithyroid drugs over 5 years with positive TRAb. PBMC RNA was the source of the TCR library. According to the study, TCR beta libraries were built with iRepertoire HTBI primers and CDR3-region Arm-PCR. TCRdb analysed the multiplex PCR reads with MiXCR anew, one entry per CDR3 protein. In the table there are approximately 400,000 distinct CDR3 sequences, roughly 20% of which are singletons. The sample in question was peripheral blood mononuclear cells (PBMCs), obtained when the disease was refractory, from a patient treated with antithyroid drugs. These receptors all stem from a woman in her thirties or forties with Graves disease.

This clonotype occurred a few times. The genes are TRBV27 and TRBJ2-3; D may be TRBD2 (6 bases). Germline V gives CDR1 MNHEY, CDR2 SMNVEV (reference sequence). This CDR3 spans 14 amino acids. V lost 6 bases and J 6 bases, leaving 16 bases between the germline ends. For the CDR3, the DNA is TGTGCCAGCAGCCGCCTCAATGGAGGGGATACGCAGTATTTT. Encoded protein: CASSRLNGGDTQYF.

This clonotype showed up just a few times. The chain employs TRBV20-1 and TRBJ1-6; 7 nucleotides line up with TRBD1. V lost 4 bases to trimming and J lost 7 bases; unmatched junction nucleotides: 7. This CDR3 spans 14 amino acids. Germline V lookup: CDR1 DFQATT, CDR2 SNEGSKA (reference sequence). The CDR3 DNA is TGCAGTGCTACCCGAGGGACAGCGAATTCACCCCTCCACTTT. Its translation is CSATRGTANSPLHF.

This clonotype was detected ten times or more. The DNA of the CDR3 is TGTGCCAGCAGCTTAGCTCAACCGAACACCGGGGAGCTGTTTTTT. Its translation: CASSLAQPNTGELFF. The rearrangement links TRBV11-2 to TRBJ2-2, with D unclear. Trimming left V 1 base short and J 0 bases short, with 6 bases between. The germline gives CDR1 SGHAT, CDR2 FQNNGV. This CDR3 has 15 amino acids.

In this sample, this clonotype turned up many times. V is TRBV11-2 and J is TRBJ2-5, with TRBD1 as a possible D gene (6 bases). This CDR3 contains 19 residues. In germline, CDR1 is SGHAT, CDR2 FQNNGV. V was pared by 2 bases and J by 1 base, with 23 bases between. The CDR3 region is CASSLYGGLAGAFQETQYF. CDR3 nucleotides: TGTGCCAGCAGCTTATATGGGGGCTTGGCAGGGGCCTTCCAAGAGACCCAGTACTTC.

In regard to this clonotype: This sequence may be a read error, since a much larger clone differs from it by one base. The rearrangement joins TRBV6-2 or TRBV6-3 to TRBJ1-1; no clear D. This CDR3 contains 14 residues. In germline, CDR1 is MNHEY, CDR2 SVGEGT. This CDR3 reads CASSYRPPNTVAFF. The CDR3 nucleotides are TGTGCCAGCAGTTACCGGCCACCGAACACTGTAGCTTTCTTT.

Comments on this clonotype: This likely came from a read error, as a far larger clone is one base away. The DNA for the CDR3 is TGTGCCAGCAAGGGGGCGAGGGATGTCGGCGAGCAGTTCTTC. This translates into CASKGARDVGEQFF. The V and J genes are TRBV6-2 or TRBV6-3 and TRBJ2-1; the match to TRBD1 covers 7 bases. CDR1 is MNHEY and CDR2 is SVGEGT in the germline V gene. The V gene end was trimmed by 7 bases and the J gene end by 10 bases; junction bases not matched to a gene: 13. The CDR3 is 14 residues long.

This clonotype was recorded many times. The rearrangement links TRBV12-3 or TRBV12-4 to TRBJ2-5; D ambiguous. V was shortened by 1 base and J by 7 bases, with 13 bases between the two germline ends. CDR3 length: 14 residues. The CDR3 region has the DNA TGTGCCAGCAGTTTAGAAAGTTACTTCCGGACCCAGTACTTC. Protein: CASSLESYFRTQYF.

This clonotype has a handful of counts. V usage is TRBV6-1 and J usage is TRBJ2-2, with TRBD2 identical over 8 bases. Unmatched junction bases numbered 7, after V lost 7 bases and J lost 3 bases. The CDR3 extends over 15 amino acids. Per germline, CDR1 MNHNS and CDR2 SASEGT. The CDR3 nucleotides read TGTGCCAGCAACAGCGGGAGAGAGGACACCGGGGAGCTGTTTTTT. Its translation: CASNSGREDTGELFF.

At least ten counts were recorded for this clonotype. The V call is TRBV4-2, the J call TRBJ1-4; 9 bases align to TRBD1. Trimming at V came to 0 bases and at J to 8 bases, leaving 7 bases not matched to a gene. This CDR3 is built from 16 residues. Germline lookup yields CDR1 LGHNA and CDR2 YNFKEQ. CDR3 sequence (DNA): TGTGCCAGCAGCCAAGACCCGACAGGGGGAAGAGAAAAACTGTTTTTT. Residues: CASSQDPTGGREKLFF.

This clonotype has ten or more counts. The gene calls are TRBV11-1 and TRBJ1-1; possibly TRBD1 for D (5 bases). CDR3 size: 15 residues. Trimming left V 6 bases short and J 0 bases short, with 14 bases between. Germline lookup yields CDR1 SGHAT and CDR2 FQDESV (reference sequence). The CDR3: CASSRLREMNTEAFF. In DNA, the CDR3 is TGTGCCAGCAGTCGTCTCAGGGAGATGAACACTGAAGCTTTCTTT.

This clonotype was found many times. The chain recombines TRBV28 with TRBJ2-4, with TRBD2 as a possible D gene (5 bases). Trimming stripped 2 bases from V and 6 bases from J, with 14 bases between. Germline CDR1 is MDHEN and CDR2 is SYDVKM. This CDR3 is 15 amino acids long. The CDR3 loop is CASSLASSVVNIQYF. In DNA form, the CDR3 reads TGTGCCAGCAGTTTAGCTAGCTCGGTTGTAAACATTCAGTACTTC.

The chain uses TRBV7-2 and TRBJ1-5; no firm D call. The CDR3 is made up of 15 amino acids. The germline CDR1 and CDR2 sequences are SGHTA and FQGNSA. Trimming removed 5 bases from V and 3 bases from J, with 14 bases in between. CDR3: CASSRDAGNNQPQHF. In nucleotides, the CDR3 is TGTGCCAGCAGCCGAGACGCCGGGAACAATCAGCCCCAGCATTTT.

This clonotype was detected many times. The chain recombines TRBV12-3 or TRBV12-4 with TRBJ1-1, with D tentatively TRBD1 (6 bases). The V end lost 2 bases, the J end lost 0 bases, and 16 bases lay between the germline ends. The CDR3 covers 17 residues. CDR3 loop: CASSLLRRTDMNTEAFF. DNA for the CDR3: TGTGCCAGCAGTTTACTCCGGAGGACAGATATGAACACTGAAGCTTTCTTT.

This clonotype was counted at least ten times. The genes are TRBV11-2 and TRBJ2-7, with D possibly matching TRBD1 (5 bases). CDR3 length: 15 amino acids. CDR1 and CDR2 from the germline V gene are SGHAT and FQNNGV. V dropped 2 bases and J dropped 2 bases, with 13 bases sitting between them. The CDR3 loop is CASSLILGRAYEQYF. CDR3 DNA sequence: TGTGCCAGCAGCTTAATATTGGGCAGGGCCTACGAGCAGTACTTC. Based on the CDR3 plus reference TRBV11-2 and TRBJ2-7, the full variable domain is EAGVAQSPRYKIIEKRQSVAFWCNPISGHATLYWYQQILGQGPKLLIQFQNNGVVDDSQLPKDRFSAERLKGVDSTLKIQPAKLEDSAVYLCASSLILGRAYEQYFGPGTRLTVT.

The table lists this clonotype with a few counts. The chain's CDR3 is CSATWGGSSDTGELFF. The DNA of the CDR3 is TGCAGTGCTACGTGGGGAGGGAGTAGCGACACCGGGGAGCTGTTTTTT. The rearrangement joins TRBV20-1 to TRBJ2-2; TRBD2 aligns across 7 bases. V was pared by 4 bases and J by 3 bases, with 11 bases of the junction left unmatched. CDR1 is DFQATT and CDR2 is SNEGSKA in the germline V gene (reference sequence). CDR3 length: 16 residues.

This clonotype was seen more than once but under ten times. The V gene is TRBV19, the J gene TRBJ1-5, with unresolved D. CDR3 length: 15 amino acids. The V gene's germline CDR1 is LNHDA and CDR2 SQIVND (reference sequence). Trimming removed 2 bases at V and 1 base at J, with 9 bases between. CDR3 DNA sequence: TGTGCCAGTAGTATAATGCCGGCAAGCAATCAGCCCCAGCATTTT. Its protein product is CASSIMPASNQPQHF.

The sample holds many counts of this clonotype. The chain uses TRBV2 and TRBJ1-1, with a tentative D call TRBD1 (5 bases). The V gene's germline CDR1 is SNHLY and CDR2 FYNNEI. The CDR3 has 13 amino acids. Trimming took off 4 bases at V and 2 bases at J, with 8 bases between the two ends. The CDR3 DNA reads as TGTGCCAGCAGTGCAGGGCTTAACACTGAAGCTTTCTTT. This gives the protein CASSAGLNTEAFF.

This sequence joins TRBV3-1 and TRBJ2-7; D is perhaps TRBD1 (6 bases). The CDR3 is 17 residues long. The germline V and J ends were trimmed by 4 bases and 1 base, with 20 bases remaining between them. Germline CDR1 reads LGHDT; CDR2 reads YNNKEL (reference sequence). The chain's CDR3 is CASSLRQERLLSYEQYF. CDR3 DNA sequence: TGTGCCAGCAGCCTGAGACAGGAACGGCTTTTGTCCTACGAGCAGTACTTC.